This T cell receptor beta chain was found in a study of T cell changes during pregnancy in multiple sclerosis. This CDR3 has 14 amino acids. The germline V gene encodes CDR1 SGDLS and CDR2 YYNGEE. Trimming at V came to 0 bases and at J to 3 bases, leaving 1 base not matched to a gene. Generated by immunoSEQ multiplex PCR, the TCRdb table keeps only in-frame clones and is missing some. The data show around 88,000 clones, approximately 92% seen once. The rearrangement joins TRBV9 to TRBJ2-5; 8 bases are shared with TRBD2. The receptor's source is a female donor with multiple sclerosis, enrolled in a pregnancy study. Here the sequenced sample was peripheral blood, taken in the first trimester of pregnancy. The CDR3 is CASSVGGLEETQYF. CDR3 bases: TGTGCCAGCAGCGTAGGGGGACTAGAAGAGACCCAGTACTTC.